This note documents a single TCR beta chain sequence. The data belong to a study of T cell changes during pregnancy in multiple sclerosis. TCRdb keeps only in-frame clones here, not all; method: immunoSEQ multiplex PCR. The table has about 58,000 clones, 75% to 95% seen once. The germline CDR1 and CDR2 sequences are SGDLS and YYNGEE. This CDR3 spans 15 amino acids. V trimming: 0 bases; J trimming: 4 bases; junction bases outside the gene matches: 4. The rearrangement joins TRBV9 to TRBJ1-2, with 9 positions matching TRBD1. This receptor was obtained from a female donor in good health, enrolled as a control in a pregnancy study. The material sequenced was CD4+ T cells from peripheral blood mononuclear cells, taken after pregnancy. The CDR3 loop is CASSVEGQGTYGYTF. The CDR3 DNA sequence: TGTGCCAGCAGCGTAGAAGGACAGGGGACCTATGGCTACACCTTC.